The 16 T cell receptor beta chains in this list originate from one sample, sequenced in a study of blood T cells in healthy people across ages. Combining a sample-barcoded 5' primer with a J-beta primer mix, a second PCR ran for roughly 6 to 12 cycles. TCRdb analysed the 5' RACE reads with MiXCR anew, one entry per CDR3 protein. The sample has fewer than 900,000 distinct CDR3 sequences, approximately 49% seen once. Sequenced material: blood. These receptors all come from an older woman in good health.

This clonotype was seen ten or more times. The V gene is TRBV20-1, the J gene TRBJ1-2, with D perhaps matching TRBD1 (6 bases). This CDR3 has 13 residues. V was cut by 2 bases and J by 0 bases, with 7 bases left in between. Germline lookup yields CDR1 DFQATT and CDR2 SNEGSKA (reference sequence). CDR3 residues: CSARQGPNYGYTF. CDR3 bases: TGCAGTGCTAGACAGGGGCCTAACTATGGCTACACCTTC.

This clonotype came up once. The gene calls are TRBV20-1 and TRBJ2-1; the D is unclear. Trimming took off 5 bases at V and 4 bases at J, with 12 bases between the two ends. CDR1 and CDR2 from the germline V gene are DFQATT and SNEGSKA (reference sequence). The CDR3 extends over 13 amino acids. This CDR3 reads CSAFRAGYNEQFF. As DNA, the CDR3 is TGCAGTGCTTTTCGGGCAGGATACAATGAGCAGTTCTTC.

V is TRBV15 and J is TRBJ2-7, with 8 nucleotides matching TRBD1. The assigned J gene may be wrong: the sequence end matches TRBJ2-5 better. Germline lookup yields CDR1 LNHNV and CDR2 YYDKDF (reference sequence). The CDR3 consists of 15 residues. CDR3 in amino acids: CATSRDAGGPETQYF. The CDR3 DNA follows: TGTGCCACCAGCAGAGATGCAGGGGGCCCAGAGACCCAGTACTTC.

The sample holds many counts of this clonotype. The chain employs TRBV29-1 and TRBJ1-2; 7 bases fit TRBD1. This CDR3 has 14 residues. J was trimmed by 4 bases and V by 0 bases; bases with no gene match: 5. Germline CDR1 SQVTM, CDR2 ANQGSEA. Here the CDR3 reads CSVEDGDRIYGYTF. The CDR3 DNA reads TGCAGCGTTGAAGATGGGGACAGAATCTATGGCTACACCTTC.

The chain has TRBV28 and TRBJ2-5; TRBD1 might be the D (5 bases). Trimming took off 6 bases at V and 1 base at J, with 12 bases between the two ends. Per germline, CDR1 MDHEN and CDR2 SYDVKM. This CDR3 spans 14 amino acids. CDR3 in DNA: TGTGCCAGCAGGCAATCAGGGTCCCAAGAGACCCAGTACTTC. Its translation: CASRQSGSQETQYF.

This clonotype was detected only once. Since a much larger clone is just one base distant, this may be a read error. The V and J genes are TRBV6-5 and TRBJ2-7; D may be TRBD2 (6 bases). The CDR3 loop spans 13 amino acids. V lost 5 bases to trimming and J lost 2 bases, with 10 bases between them. The germline V gene encodes CDR1 MNHEY and CDR2 SVGAGI. The CDR3 DNA follows: TGTGCCAGCAGTGGGGGGTTCCCCTACGAGCAGTACTTC. Protein sequence: CASSGGFPYEQYF.

The chain uses TRBV27 and TRBJ2-5, with D unresolved. Trimming left V 11 bases short and J 5 bases short, with 6 bases between. The CDR3 loop spans 9 amino acids. CDR1 is MNHEY and CDR2 is SMNVEV in the germline V gene (reference sequence). CDR3 residues: CAGKETQYF. For the CDR3, the DNA is TGTGCCGGCAAGGAGACCCAGTACTTC.

The gene calls are TRBV12-3 or TRBV12-4 and TRBJ1-2; D is possibly TRBD1 (6 bases). Trimming pared 6 bases from V and 7 bases from J, leaving 15 bases between. The CDR3 sequence is 13 residues long. Here the CDR3 reads CASRQSGTFGYTF. The CDR3 nucleotides are TGTGCCAGCAGACAATCCGGGACATTTGGCTACACCTTC.

The chain recombines TRBV10-3 with TRBJ1-1; the D is unclear. This CDR3 is 13 amino acids long. Germline-derived CDR1 and CDR2 are ENHRY and SYGVKD. V was cut by 0 bases and J by 8 bases, with 10 bases left in between. For the CDR3, the DNA is TGTGCCATCAGTGAGTCTGACCGGCACGAAGCTTTCTTT. Residues: CAISESDRHEAFF.

V gene TRBV27 combines with J gene TRBJ1-4; 8 positions match TRBD1. Per the germline V gene, CDR1 is MNHEY and CDR2 is SMNVEV (reference sequence). There are 18 residues in the CDR3. Germline trimming cut 3 bases from V and 2 bases from J; bases unmatched to any gene: 11. The CDR3 DNA reads TGTGCCAGCAGTTTCTTTTATCGGGGACAGGCGACTAATGAAAAACTGTTTTTT. It encodes CASSFFYRGQATNEKLFF.

The chain carries TRBV29-1 and TRBJ2-7; D is perhaps TRBD1 or TRBD2 (5 bases each). Deletions cut 6 bases from V and 3 bases from J, with 12 bases between. The CDR3 spans 12 residues. The germline V gene encodes CDR1 SQVTM and CDR2 ANQGSEA. The CDR3 reads CSVEGRYYEQYF. CDR3 nucleotides: TGCAGCGTCGAGGGACGGTACTACGAGCAGTACTTC.

V is TRBV24-1 and J is TRBJ2-4; D is possibly TRBD2 (5 bases). The CDR3 has 14 residues. The V end lost 4 bases, the J end lost 7 bases, and 13 bases lay between the germline ends. The germline V gene encodes CDR1 KGHDR and CDR2 SFDVKD. CDR3 sequence (DNA): TGTGCCACCAGTGACCCCCGGAGGCTCAACATTCAGTACTTC. As protein: CATSDPRRLNIQYF.

This chain uses TRBV29-1 with TRBJ1-2, with 9 bases fitting TRBD1. The germline V gene encodes CDR1 SQVTM and CDR2 ANQGSEA. V shed 5 bases and J 8 bases; nucleotides not matched to a gene: 6. This CDR3 is 12 amino acids long. The CDR3 bases are TGCAGCGTTCGGACAGGGGTCGGCGGCTACACCTTC. This gives the protein CSVRTGVGGYTF.

As for this clonotype: A much larger clone sits a single nucleotide away, making a read error possible. The chain links TRBV4-3 to TRBJ2-6; D gene ambiguous. CDR3 length equals 17 residues. The germline CDR1 and CDR2 sequences are LGHNA and YSLEER. The CDR3 protein is CASSQEAGLSRASVLTF. The CDR3, as DNA: TGCGCCAGCAGCCAAGAGGCAGGTCTCTCTAGGGCCAGCGTCCTGACTTTC.

The rearrangement links TRBV6-2 or TRBV6-3 to TRBJ2-1, with D possibly matching TRBD2 (6 bases). V was trimmed by 6 bases and J by 7 bases, leaving 19 bases between them. Germline CDR1 is MNHEY and CDR2 is SVGEGT. The CDR3 spans 15 residues. The CDR3 reads CASSPRGPSENEQFF. CDR3 nucleotides: TGTGCCAGCAGCCCCCGGGGCCCTAGCGAGAATGAGCAGTTCTTC.

The V gene is TRBV4-3, the J gene TRBJ2-5; 11 nucleotides agree with TRBD2. Germline trimming cut 5 bases from V and 5 bases from J; bases unmatched to any gene: 13. There are 17 residues in the CDR3. Germline CDR1 reads LGHNA; CDR2 reads YSLEER. CDR3 nucleotides: TGCGCCAGCAGCTTCACAATAGCGGGAGGGCCTGGGGAGACCCAGTACTTC. It codes for CASSFTIAGGPGETQYF.